These 23 T cell receptor beta chains were sequenced from one sample in a study of identical twins (dated by TCRdb to 2016 to 2017). Library creation used 5' RACE. The reads were generated on an Illumina HiSeq 2000. TCRdb reran the public reads through fastp at Q25 and MiXCR, keeping productive beta chains. CDR3 protein duplicates are merged, each entry listing the most common genes and DNA. The sample table records 250,000 to 350,000 distinct CDR3 sequences; roughly 10% of these occur just once. Clones ranked in the top ten supply under 7.5% of the sample. The sample was also reused in another study, on yellow fever vaccine responses in identical twins.

The sequenced material came from CD8+ T cells sorted from blood. These receptors were obtained from a woman between 18 and 29 years old in good health.

In this sample, this clonotype turned up many times. This chain uses TRBV6-5 with TRBJ2-1; no firm D call. CDR1 and CDR2 (germline): MNHEY, SVGAGI. V was clipped by 0 bases and J by 5 bases, with 11 bases between them. The CDR3 has 15 amino acids. CDR3 bases: TGTGCCAGCAGTTACTCCCAGGACCCCAACAATGAGCAGTTCTTC. It codes for CASSYSQDPNNEQFF.

Only a few counts were recorded for this clonotype. The chain carries TRBV20-1 and TRBJ2-7, with 7 bases fitting TRBD2. From germline, CDR1 is DFQATT and CDR2 SNEGSKA (reference sequence). The CDR3 is 14 residues long. V dropped 3 bases and J dropped 5; count of bases not matched to a gene: 10. The CDR3 sequence is CSARIGGTIDEQYF. The CDR3 DNA sequence: TGCAGTGCTAGGATCGGGGGGACTATTGACGAGCAGTACTTC.

To note about this clonotype: One end of the junction fails to match germline, which may point to a read error. The chain's CDR3 is CATSDLPDSTDMQYF. DNA for the CDR3: TGTGCCACCAGTGATTTGCCGGATAGCACAGATATGCAGTATTTT. J is TRBJ2-3 and V is TRBV24-1; D is undetermined. The CDR3 consists of 15 residues. Per germline, CDR1 KGHDR and CDR2 SFDVKD.

This clonotype was picked up many times. V is TRBV20-1 and J is TRBJ2-1; D perhaps matches TRBD1 (6 bases). CDR1 is DFQATT and CDR2 is SNEGSKA in the germline V gene (reference sequence). This CDR3 has 11 amino acids. V was cut by 3 bases and J by 12 bases, with 12 bases left in between. CDR3 nucleotides: TGCAGTGCTAGGACAGGTATGGTGCAGTTCTTC. Amino acids: CSARTGMVQFF.

J is TRBJ2-3 and V is TRBV9; no definite D call. The CDR3 extends over 12 amino acids. Germline CDR1 reads SGDLS; CDR2 reads YYNGEE. The V gene lost 3 bases and the J gene lost 2 bases, with 4 bases spanning the gap. CDR3 in amino acids: CASSGYTDTQYF. The DNA of the CDR3 is TGTGCCAGCAGCGGCTACACAGATACGCAGTATTTT.

The chain couples TRBV7-9 to TRBJ2-7, with 9 bases that match TRBD2. The V gene's germline CDR1 is SEHNR and CDR2 FQNEAQ (reference sequence). J gave up 3 bases and V 5 bases, and 5 bases lay outside the gene matches. The CDR3 runs to 14 residues. CDR3 sequence reads: CASSRAGGDYEQYF. As DNA, the CDR3 is TGTGCCAGCAGCCGAGCGGGAGGCGACTACGAGCAGTACTTC.

The sample holds a few counts of this clonotype. V is TRBV9 and J is TRBJ2-7, with 10 positions matching TRBD2. The germline CDR1 and CDR2 sequences are SGDLS and YYNGEE. The CDR3 has 15 amino acids. V was pared by 3 bases and J by 3 bases, with 6 bases of the junction left unmatched. CDR3 protein: CASSASGGVIYEQYF. CDR3 nucleotide sequence: TGTGCCAGCAGCGCTAGCGGGGGTGTTATCTACGAGCAGTACTTC.

This chain joins TRBV2 and TRBJ2-7; 7 bases align to TRBD1. The CDR3 spans 15 residues. Per germline, CDR1 SNHLY and CDR2 FYNNEI. The ends lost 3 bases at V and 4 bases at J; junction bases unmatched: 9. This CDR3 is CASSDDRELFYEQYF. DNA for the CDR3: TGTGCCAGCAGTGATGACAGGGAGTTATTTTACGAGCAGTACTTC.

This clonotype occurred many times. This chain uses TRBV5-1 with TRBJ2-3; 12 bases are a match to TRBD2. CDR1 and CDR2 from the germline V gene are SGHRS and YFSETQ. The J segment lost 6 bases and the V segment lost 4 bases, leaving 15 bases of the junction unmatched. The CDR3 is 18 amino acids. CDR3 protein: CASSLPSTSGGVEDTQYF. CDR3 nucleotide sequence: TGCGCCAGCAGCCTGCCCTCGACTAGCGGGGGCGTCGAGGATACGCAGTATTTT.

This clonotype was counted a few times. This sequence joins TRBV7-6 and TRBJ2-1, with 14 bases lining up with TRBD2. This CDR3 spans 17 amino acids. V shed 5 bases, J shed 1 base, and the junction held 4 bases outside the gene matches. Germline V gene sequence: CDR1 SGHVS, CDR2 FNYEAQ. The CDR3 bases are TGTGCCAGCAGCCCGAGGACTAGCGGGAGGTCCTACAATGAGCAGTTCTTC. Translation: CASSPRTSGRSYNEQFF. The full variable domain, rest sourced from reference TRBV7-6 and TRBJ2-1, is GAGVSQSPRYKVTKRGQDVALRCDPISGHVSLYWYRQALGQGPEFLTYFNYEAQQDKSGLPNDRFSAERPEGSISTLTIQRTEQRDSAMYRCASSPRTSGRSYNEQFFGPGTRLTVL.

The chain employs TRBV6-2 or TRBV6-3 and TRBJ2-3; D gene ambiguous. The CDR3 length is 13 residues. From germline, CDR1 is MNHEY and CDR2 SVGEGT. V lost 0 bases to trimming and J lost 7 bases, with 8 bases between them. The CDR3 bases are TGTGCCAGCAGTTACTCGGACCCGCATACGCAGTATTTT. Its protein product is CASSYSDPHTQYF.

This clonotype was recorded at least ten times. The chain employs TRBV3-1 and TRBJ2-1; D possibly matches TRBD1 or TRBD2 (5 bases each). The V and J ends lost 9 bases and 5 bases respectively, with 17 bases between them. The CDR3 totals 14 residues. Germline lookup yields CDR1 LGHDT and CDR2 YNNKEL (reference sequence). CDR3 sequence reads: CASYRDRSHNEQFF. CDR3 sequence (DNA): TGTGCCAGTTACCGGGACCGATCCCACAATGAGCAGTTCTTC.

The rearrangement joins TRBV20-1 to TRBJ2-5; 7 bases line up with TRBD2. The V gene's germline CDR1 is DFQATT and CDR2 SNEGSKA (reference sequence). J gave up 3 bases and V 0 bases, and 4 bases lay outside the gene matches. The CDR3 sequence is 14 residues long. The CDR3 DNA reads as TGCAGTGCTAGAGATCAACGGGGGGAAGAGACCCAGTACTTC. Translating gives CSARDQRGEETQYF.

This clonotype was counted ten times or more. The chain uses TRBV7-9 and TRBJ2-2, with a weak D call TRBD1 (6 bases). Germline CDR1 is SEHNR and CDR2 is FQNEAQ (reference sequence). The V end was cut by 3 bases, the J end by 0 bases, with 14 bases between. This CDR3 spans 17 amino acids. The CDR3: CASSFPGQRANTGELFF. As DNA, the CDR3 is TGTGCCAGCAGCTTTCCGGGACAACGTGCGAACACCGGGGAGCTGTTTTTT.

This clonotype was counted ten times or more. J is TRBJ2-1 and V is TRBV5-1; D is perhaps TRBD2 (6 bases). CDR3 length: 15 amino acids. Germline V lookup: CDR1 SGHRS, CDR2 YFSETQ. V was trimmed by 4 bases and J by 1 base, leaving 12 bases between them. The CDR3 DNA is TGCGCCAGCAGCCGGGTGGGAGGATCCTACAATGAGCAGTTCTTC. Its translation: CASSRVGGSYNEQFF. Variable domain in full (rest from reference TRBV5-1 and TRBJ2-1): KAGVTQTPRYLIKTRGQQVTLSCSPISGHRSVSWYQQTPGQGLQFLFEYFSETQRNKGNFPGRFSGRQFSNSRSEMNVSTLELGDSALYLCASSRVGGSYNEQFFGPGTRLTVL.

In its sample, this clonotype was seen many times. CDR3 DNA sequence: TGTGCCAGCAGTCAGCCGGGTCTTTCCTACGAGCAGTACTTC. Residues: CASSQPGLSYEQYF. V usage is TRBV12-3 or TRBV12-4 and J usage is TRBJ2-7; D is undetermined. CDR3 size: 14 residues. V lost 5 bases and J 1 base, leaving 12 bases between the germline ends.

The genes are TRBV15 and TRBJ1-2, with 7 bases identical to TRBD1. The J segment lost 7 bases and the V segment lost 0 bases, leaving 8 bases of the junction unmatched. Germline CDR1 reads LNHNV; CDR2 reads YYDKDF (reference sequence). The CDR3 totals 15 residues. For the CDR3, the DNA is TGTGCCACCAGCAGAGATTTTACAGGGGTATTTGGCTACACCTTC. This translates into CATSRDFTGVFGYTF.

This clonotype was observed many times. The V call is TRBV13, the J call TRBJ2-3, with 12 bases that match TRBD2. The CDR3 sequence is 17 residues long. J gave up 2 bases and V 5 bases, and 8 bases lay outside the gene matches. Per germline, CDR1 PRHDT and CDR2 FYEKMQ (reference sequence). The CDR3 nucleotides are TGTGCCAGCAGCGACCCGACTAGCGGGGGACTCACAGATACGCAGTATTTT. This gives the protein CASSDPTSGGLTDTQYF.

This clonotype was detected a few times. The CDR3 DNA follows: TGTGCCAGCAAGACAGGGTACTACGAGCAGTACTTC. Translation gives CASKTGYYEQYF. The gene calls are TRBV2 and TRBJ2-7, with 7 bases that match TRBD1. The CDR3 has 12 residues. V shed 7 bases, J shed 3 bases, and the junction held 3 bases outside the gene matches. From germline, CDR1 is SNHLY and CDR2 FYNNEI.

The table lists this clonotype with a few counts. The V call is TRBV10-3, the J call TRBJ1-4; D possibly corresponds to TRBD1 (6 bases). The CDR3 loop spans 13 amino acids. Germline V CDR1 and CDR2: ENHRY, SYGVKD. The ends were cut back, 9 bases at V and 8 bases at J, with 16 bases in the middle. CDR3: CAIRGGREEKLFF. The CDR3 DNA follows: TGTGCCATAAGGGGGGGGCGAGAAGAAAAACTGTTTTTT.

The CDR3 DNA sequence: TGTGCCAGCAGCCCGACAGGGGAGACCTACAATGAGCAGTTCTTC. Translation gives CASSPTGETYNEQFF. The chain is built from TRBV7-6 and TRBJ2-1; 8 bases agree with TRBD1. The CDR3 is made up of 15 amino acids. Trimming took 5 bases from V and 2 from J; bases not matched to a gene: 5. The germline V gene encodes CDR1 SGHVS and CDR2 FNYEAQ. The variable domain in full, with the rest retrieved from reference TRBV7-6 and TRBJ2-1, is GAGVSQSPRYKVTKRGQDVALRCDPISGHVSLYWYRQALGQGPEFLTYFNYEAQQDKSGLPNDRFSAERPEGSISTLTIQRTEQRDSAMYRCASSPTGETYNEQFFGPGTRLTVL.

This clonotype turned up a few times. The genes are TRBV7-9 and TRBJ1-2, with D perhaps TRBD1 (5 bases). CDR3 size: 13 residues. V shed 5 bases and J shed 5 bases, with 12 bases lying between them. Germline CDR1 is SEHNR and CDR2 is FQNEAQ (reference sequence). CDR3 nucleotides: TGTGCCAGCAGCGCTCAGGGAGTTTATGGCTACACCTTC. Translating gives CASSAQGVYGYTF.

This clonotype was recorded many times. The DNA of the CDR3 is TGTGCCAGCAGGACGACAGAGGCCGATACGCAGTATTTT. This encodes CASRTTEADTQYF. This rearrangement joins TRBV12-3 or TRBV12-4 to TRBJ2-3; D is possibly TRBD1 (5 bases). With 6 bases removed from V and 6 bases from J, the gap between germline ends came to 13 bases. This CDR3 contains 13 residues.